The 29 T cell receptor beta chains below come from one sample, sequenced in a study of T cells in Graves' hyperthyroidism and ophthalmopathy. Amplified TCR beta CDR3 regions came from RNA transcripts. An initial round of RT-PCR targeting the TCR CDR3 relied on the HTBI primer set. TCRdb independently ran MiXCR on the multiplex PCR reads; one entry per CDR3 protein. The sample lists 650,000 to 850,000 distinct CDR3 sequences; roughly a sixth were seen once. The sample consisted of blood. The origin of the receptors is a woman between 45 and 65 years old with Graves' hyperthyroidism that later progressed to Graves' ophthalmopathy.

This clonotype was counted at least ten times. The chain has TRBV30 and TRBJ2-7, with D tentatively TRBD2 (6 bases). The CDR3 contains 14 residues. CDR1 is GTSNPN, CDR2 SVGIG, per germline (reference sequence). V lost 1 base to trimming and J lost 0 bases, with 10 bases between them. As DNA, the CDR3 is TGTGCCTGGAGTGACGGGGGTGGCTCCTACGAGCAGTACTTC. Its protein is CAWSDGGGSYEQYF.

This clonotype was seen only a few times. The genes are TRBV18 and TRBJ2-7; 7 bases map to TRBD1. CDR3 size: 15 residues. The trim removed 5 bases at V and 4 bases at J, leaving 11 bases unmatched. In germline, CDR1 is KGHSH, CDR2 LQKENI. The chain's CDR3 is CASSYIDRVTYEQYF. Here the CDR3 DNA reads TGTGCCAGCTCATACATTGACAGGGTAACATACGAGCAGTACTTC.

This clonotype has only a few counts. CDR3 nucleotide sequence: TGTGCCAGCAGCCGGGGACAGAGCTCTGGAAACACCATATATTTT. Its protein is CASSRGQSSGNTIYF. The rearrangement links TRBV6-1 to TRBJ1-3; 7 bases are shared with TRBD1. This CDR3 is built from 15 residues. Germline V gene lookup returns CDR1 MNHNS and CDR2 SASEGT. Losses at the gene ends were 6 bases for V and 0 bases for J; bases not matched to a gene: 5.

The chain joins TRBV7-8 to TRBJ2-1; D is uncertain. Germline V gives CDR1 SGHVS, CDR2 FQNEAQ. This CDR3 has 17 residues. Between the trimmed V and J ends, which lost 2 bases and 3 bases, there was a span of 17 bases. CDR3: CASSLPSADAVYNEQFF. The CDR3 region has the DNA TGTGCCAGCAGCTTACCCTCGGCGGACGCCGTCTACAATGAGCAGTTCTTC.

In this sample, this clonotype turned up a few times. The chain carries TRBV12-3 or TRBV12-4 and TRBJ1-1; 11 positions match TRBD1. CDR3 length: 16 residues. V trimming: 4 bases; J trimming: 7 bases; junction bases outside the gene matches: 11. This chain's CDR3 is CASSSGTGGLFDEAFF. As DNA, the CDR3 is TGTGCCAGCAGTTCCGGGACAGGGGGTTTATTTGATGAAGCTTTCTTT.

This rearrangement joins TRBV4-1 to TRBJ2-3; 12 nucleotides align to TRBD2. The CDR3 is 17 residues long. Germline trimming cut 4 bases from V and 2 bases from J; bases unmatched to any gene: 7. Per germline, CDR1 MGHRA and CDR2 YSYEKL. The CDR3, as DNA: TGCGCCAGCAGCCCAATGACTAGCGGGGGACTCACAGATACGCAGTATTTT. It codes for CASSPMTSGGLTDTQYF.

This clonotype was detected ten times or more. A read error may produce the germline difference seen at one junction end. The CDR3 spells CASSLYQNTEAFF. The CDR3 DNA reads as TGCGCCAGCAGCTTGTACCAGAACACTGAAGCTTTCTTT. This chain connects TRBV12-3 or TRBV12-4 to TRBJ1-1, with unresolved D. The CDR3 sequence is 13 residues long.

This clonotype was picked up a small number of times. This rearrangement joins TRBV12-3 or TRBV12-4 to TRBJ2-3; D unclear. The CDR3 covers 16 residues. Trimming removed 3 bases at V and 2 bases at J, with 15 bases between. For the CDR3, the DNA is TGTGCCAGCAGTTTCGGGCCAGCTGAACCCACAGATACGCAGTATTTT. Its protein is CASSFGPAEPTDTQYF.

This clonotype was recorded a few times. DNA of the CDR3: TGTGCCAGCAGCTTGGTACGGGGGTACCAAGAGACCCAGTACTTC. Translation: CASSLVRGYQETQYF. The chain has TRBV5-6 and TRBJ2-5; D might be TRBD2 (6 bases). The CDR3 has 15 amino acids. Germline CDR1 SGHDT, CDR2 YYEEEE. The V and J ends lost 0 bases and 0 bases respectively, with 9 bases between them.

The chain couples TRBV18 to TRBJ1-5, with a tentative D call TRBD1 (5 bases). CDR3 size: 15 residues. Germline loops: CDR1 KGHSH, CDR2 LQKENI. Trimming removed 3 bases at V and 2 bases at J, with 11 bases between. CDR3 sequence: CASSPGRGGNQPQHF. The CDR3 coding sequence is TGTGCCAGCTCACCGGGACGCGGCGGCAATCAGCCCCAGCATTTT.

The table lists this clonotype with many counts. The chain carries TRBV3-1 and TRBJ1-5; possibly TRBD1 for D (5 bases). V was clipped by 0 bases and J by 7 bases, with 13 bases between them. The CDR3 loop spans 15 amino acids. From germline, CDR1 is LGHDT and CDR2 YNNKEL (reference sequence). As DNA, the CDR3 is TGTGCCAGCAGCCAAGATTCGGGGGGAGGACAGCCCCAGCATTTT. This gives the protein CASSQDSGGGQPQHF.

The J gene is TRBJ2-3, the V gene TRBV2; D is unclear. Looked up from germline, CDR1 is SNHLY and CDR2 is FYNNEI. V dropped 4 bases and J dropped 5 bases, with 10 bases sitting between them. The CDR3 runs 13 residues. The CDR3 region is CASSGGGLDTQYF. In nucleotides, the CDR3 is TGTGCCAGCAGTGGGGGTGGGTTAGATACGCAGTATTTT.

This clonotype appeared many times. The chain carries TRBV3-1 and TRBJ1-5; D remains unclear. Germline CDR1 and CDR2: LGHDT and YNNKEL (reference sequence). The CDR3 covers 18 residues. The V end lost 1 base, the J end lost 0 bases, and 16 bases lay between the germline ends. CDR3 in amino acids: CASSQGKGGRGSNQPQHF. Written as DNA, the CDR3 is TGTGCCAGCAGCCAAGGTAAAGGTGGTCGGGGTAGCAATCAGCCCCAGCATTTT.

This clonotype was counted ten times or more. This chain links TRBV12-3 or TRBV12-4 with TRBJ1-2, with D tentatively TRBD1 (5 bases). V lost 8 bases to trimming and J lost 2 bases, with 12 bases between them. The CDR3 contains 13 residues. In nucleotides, the CDR3 is TGTGCCAGCGAAAGGGGAGCGAACTATGGCTACACCTTC. This translates into CASERGANYGYTF.

This clonotype was observed a few times. This rearrangement joins TRBV13 to TRBJ2-5, with 8 nucleotides matching TRBD1. Per the germline V gene, CDR1 is PRHDT and CDR2 is FYEKMQ (reference sequence). With 4 bases clipped from V and 4 bases from J, the junction kept 14 bases outside the gene matches. The CDR3 length is 17 residues. The CDR3 spells CASSSGQGPSRGETQYF. The CDR3 DNA is TGTGCCAGCAGCTCAGGACAGGGACCCAGTCGTGGAGAGACCCAGTACTTC.

This clonotype occurred many times. V and J are TRBV9 and TRBJ2-1; perhaps TRBD1 as D (6 bases). V was trimmed by 3 bases and J by 8 bases, leaving 15 bases between them. Germline V gene data show CDR1 as SGDLS and CDR2 as YYNGEE. This CDR3 contains 14 residues. CDR3 in amino acids: CASSEPRGFDEQFF. CDR3 DNA: TGTGCCAGCAGCGAGCCCAGGGGTTTCGATGAGCAGTTCTTC.

This clonotype was observed at least ten times. The rearrangement joins TRBV15 to TRBJ2-3, with TRBD2 matching over 12 bases. Germline V gene lookup returns CDR1 LNHNV and CDR2 YYDKDF (reference sequence). The CDR3 has 17 residues. Trimming took 4 bases from V and 0 from J; bases not matched to a gene: 5. CDR3 in amino acids: CATSIRTSGDSTDTQYF. The CDR3 DNA reads as TGTGCCACCAGCATTAGGACTAGCGGGGATAGCACAGATACGCAGTATTTT.

J is TRBJ2-1 and V is TRBV20-1; TRBD1 matches 9 bases. This CDR3 has 19 residues. Trimming at V came to 7 bases and at J to 6 bases, leaving 25 bases not matched to a gene. Per germline, CDR1 DFQATT and CDR2 SNEGSKA (reference sequence). The CDR3 is CSGPGQGTKGRVYSNEQFF. The DNA of the CDR3 is TGCAGTGGCCCGGGACAGGGAACTAAGGGACGGGTTTACTCCAATGAGCAGTTCTTC.

Turning to this clonotype: A junction boundary mismatches the germline segment, possibly from a read error. This chain links TRBV6-9 with TRBJ1-2; D may be TRBD1 (5 bases). Germline assignment: CDR1 MNHGY and CDR2 SVAAGI. The CDR3 loop spans 14 amino acids. This CDR3 is CASSYSGGNYGYAF. In DNA form, the CDR3 reads TGTGCCAGCAGTTACAGTGGGGGTAACTATGGCTACGCCTTC.

This clonotype was observed many times. V usage is TRBV29-1 and J usage is TRBJ1-1; D is perhaps TRBD1 (5 bases). Trimming left V 1 base short and J 2 bases short, with 8 bases between. This CDR3 is built from 13 residues. Germline V gene data show CDR1 as SQVTM and CDR2 as ANQGSEA. The CDR3 region is CSVEGGGNTEAFF. For the CDR3, the DNA is TGCAGCGTTGAAGGGGGCGGCAACACTGAAGCTTTCTTT.

This clonotype was counted a few times. The CDR3, as DNA: TGTGCCAGCAGCCAAGACGACAATGAGCAGTTCTTC. As protein: CASSQDDNEQFF. The chain joins TRBV3-1 to TRBJ2-1; D is ambiguous. The CDR3 is 12 residues long. The V gene's germline CDR1 is LGHDT and CDR2 YNNKEL (reference sequence). Trimming removed 0 bases from V and 5 bases from J, with 2 bases in between.

This clonotype has more than one count but fewer than ten. The rearrangement joins TRBV6-1 to TRBJ1-2, with D possibly TRBD1 on 6 matching bases. Trimming removed 10 bases at V and 4 bases at J, with 13 bases between. The CDR3 runs to 12 residues. Germline values: CDR1 MNHNS, CDR2 SASEGT. CDR3 DNA sequence: TGTGCCACCCACACAGGGTTCTATGGCTACACCTTC. Encoded protein: CATHTGFYGYTF.

This sequence joins TRBV4-1 and TRBJ2-7; 7 nucleotides line up with TRBD2. The trim removed 1 base at V and 0 bases at J, leaving 6 bases unmatched. Germline V gene sequence: CDR1 MGHRA, CDR2 YSYEKL. The CDR3 spans 16 residues. CDR3 sequence (DNA): TGCGCCAGCAGCCAAGGGGGAGCGGGATTCTCCTACGAGCAGTACTTC. Amino acid sequence: CASSQGGAGFSYEQYF.

This clonotype was observed a few times. The V gene is TRBV19, the J gene TRBJ2-2; 8 bases map to TRBD1. The CDR3 has 15 residues. The V and J ends lost 6 bases and 1 base, in that order; junction bases with no gene match: 4. Germline V gene sequence: CDR1 LNHDA, CDR2 SQIVND (reference sequence). CDR3 loop: CASRWGTGNTGELFF. The CDR3 DNA follows: TGTGCCAGTAGATGGGGGACAGGGAACACCGGGGAGCTGTTTTTT.

This clonotype has a handful of counts. The V gene is TRBV5-1, the J gene TRBJ1-6; D remains unclear. V lost 4 bases, J lost 6 bases, and 8 bases lay in between. The V gene's germline CDR1 is SGHRS and CDR2 YFSETQ. The CDR3 totals 13 residues. The CDR3 loop is CASSPHPNSPLHF. CDR3 sequence (DNA): TGCGCCAGCAGCCCCCACCCTAATTCACCCCTCCACTTT.

The J gene is TRBJ1-4, the V gene TRBV19; D is unresolved. This CDR3 comprises 16 residues. Between the trimmed V and J ends, which lost 2 bases and 5 bases, there was a span of 15 bases. In germline, CDR1 is LNHDA, CDR2 SQIVND (reference sequence). The CDR3 sequence is CASSIIEGEKNEKLFF. The CDR3 DNA sequence: TGTGCCAGTAGTATAATCGAGGGAGAAAAGAATGAAAAACTGTTTTTT.

This clonotype was seen many times. The V call is TRBV20-1, the J call TRBJ2-5; perhaps D is TRBD1 or TRBD2 (5 bases each). The germline CDR1 and CDR2 sequences are DFQATT and SNEGSKA (reference sequence). This CDR3 region has 16 residues. Deletions cut 5 bases from V and 0 bases from J, with 19 bases between. The CDR3 is CSAVGNWDVYQETQYF. DNA of the CDR3: TGCAGTGCTGTAGGAAACTGGGACGTCTACCAAGAGACCCAGTACTTC.

The chain couples TRBV20-1 to TRBJ2-5; D tentatively fits TRBD1 or TRBD2 (5 bases each). The V gene's germline CDR1 is DFQATT and CDR2 SNEGSKA (reference sequence). The V end lost 6 bases, the J end lost 2 bases, and 22 bases lay between the germline ends. The CDR3 runs to 16 residues. The CDR3 spells CSARSDTGRRQETQYF. CDR3 in DNA: TGCAGTGCCCGTTCAGATACGGGACGTAGGCAAGAGACCCAGTACTTC.

This sequence joins TRBV4-2 and TRBJ1-5; D might be TRBD1 (6 bases). The CDR3 consists of 16 residues. V was shortened by 0 bases and J by 6 bases, with 15 bases between the two germline ends. CDR1 and CDR2 (germline): LGHNA, YNFKEQ. In DNA form, the CDR3 reads TGTGCCAGCAGCCAAGATCAAGGGGGTTTGCGTCAGCCCCAGCATTTT. Encoded protein: CASSQDQGGLRQPQHF.